This TCR beta chain was sequenced during a study of T-cell reconstitution after alpha-beta-depleted transplantation in children. Unique molecular identifiers were used to barcode this TCRbeta library. TCRdb re-analysed the PCR reads in MiXCR, keeping a single row per CDR3 protein. The table shows about 200,000 distinct CDR3 sequences, with approximately 17% occurring only once. V lost 6 bases and J lost 9; bases outside the gene matches: 12. The CDR3 is made up of 15 amino acids. Sample: PBMCs, mostly from graft donor cells, taken 360 days after TCRalphabeta/CD19-depleted stem cell transplant. The J gene is TRBJ2-1, the V gene TRBV12-3 or TRBV12-4; 9 bases fit TRBD1. The receptor was isolated from a male patient aged 2 to 9 who had a stem cell transplant for acute lymphoblastic leukemia, so the T cells may come from the graft donor. The CDR3 DNA sequence: TGTGCCAGCAGCCCCCGGGACAGGGATTCAGCTGAGCAGTTCTTC. Translating it yields CASSPRDRDSAEQFF.